The text below deals with one T cell receptor (beta chain). The entry originates in a study of blood T cell repertoires in COVID-19. Study as a whole: The cDNA or gDNA used as material had been derived from T cells, B-cell-depleted T cells, or PBMCs.

This CDR3 region has 14 residues. Germline V CDR1 and CDR2: MNHNY, SVGAGI (reference sequence). With V trimmed by 8 bases and J by 4 bases, 7 bases remained unmatched. In the original workflow: Cell counts per sample came from amplifying reference gene primers. Profiled with immunoSEQ multiplex PCR; TCRdb holds only in-frame clones, not every one. V, J and clone size reflect that table, while D and trimming were determined from the DNA. The table includes fewer than 400,000 clones, roughly 87% detected once. The V gene is TRBV6-6, the J gene TRBJ2-2; 7 bases match TRBD2. The origin of this receptor is a woman younger than 30 who had recovered from COVID-19. The sequenced sample consisted of PBMCs or T cells enriched from blood (not recorded which). CDR3 protein: CASGAGTVTGELFF. The CDR3 DNA sequence: TGTGCCAGCGGAGCGGGGACCGTCACCGGGGAGCTGTTTTTT.